These 12 T cell receptor beta chains came from one sample sequenced in a study of blood T cell repertoires in COVID-19. The assay was immunoSEQ multiplex PCR, and TCRdb's table has in-frame clones only and misses some. The data contain around 140,000 clones, 75% to 90% of them singletons. The sample consisted of peripheral blood. The source of these receptors is a woman aged 50 to 65 with acute or convalescent COVID-19.

The gene calls are TRBV12-5 and TRBJ1-1; 9 bases match TRBD1. Germline trimming cut 1 base from V and 5 bases from J; bases unmatched to any gene: 5. The CDR3 runs to 15 residues. Germline V gives CDR1 LGHNT, CDR2 FRNRAP. CDR3 DNA: TGTGCTAGTGGTTTGGCCGGGACAGGGAGAACTGAAGCTTTCTTT. Its translation: CASGLAGTGRTEAFF.

CDR3: CASNNRDLGQPQHF. The CDR3 coding sequence is TGTGCCAGCAACAACAGGGATTTGGGGCAGCCCCAGCATTTT. This sequence joins TRBV2 and TRBJ1-5, with D possibly being TRBD1 (6 bases). Trimming stripped 7 bases from V and 7 bases from J, with 17 bases between. The CDR3 is 14 residues long. The germline gives CDR1 SNHLY, CDR2 FYNNEI.

The chain uses TRBV29-1 and TRBJ2-7; D call uncertain. The V end lost 5 bases, the J end lost 6 bases, and 11 bases lay between the germline ends. Germline assignment: CDR1 SQVTM and CDR2 ANQGSEA. The CDR3 has 11 amino acids. For the CDR3, the DNA is TGCAGCGTTTCGAAAACTACCGAGCAGTACTTC. Encoded protein: CSVSKTTEQYF.

The J gene is TRBJ1-2, the V gene TRBV27; weak D call: TRBD1 (6 bases). Trimming cost V 5 bases and J 4 bases, with 14 bases left between them. CDR3 length: 14 amino acids. Germline V gene lookup returns CDR1 MNHEY and CDR2 SMNVEV (reference sequence). Here the CDR3 DNA reads TGTGCCAGCAGTCGGACGGGACAAGCCTATGGCTACACCTTC. This encodes CASSRTGQAYGYTF.

V and J are TRBV19 and TRBJ1-5, with D possibly being TRBD1 (6 bases). CDR1 LNHDA and CDR2 SQIVND come from the germline V gene (reference sequence). V was pared by 5 bases and J by 3 bases, with 17 bases between. CDR3 size: 16 residues. CDR3 sequence (DNA): TGTGCCAGTAGTCCCGGGACAAGGGGCTTCAATCAGCCCCAGCATTTT. It yields the protein CASSPGTRGFNQPQHF.

The chain employs TRBV27 and TRBJ2-1, with D perhaps matching TRBD1 (6 bases). The CDR3 loop spans 16 amino acids. Looked up from germline, CDR1 is MNHEY and CDR2 is SMNVEV (reference sequence). The germline V and J ends were trimmed by 5 bases and 2 bases, with 16 bases remaining between them. The CDR3 here is CASSPYGQFPYNEQFF. CDR3 DNA sequence: TGTGCCAGCAGTCCCTACGGACAGTTCCCCTACAATGAGCAGTTCTTC.

The rearrangement joins TRBV6-1 to TRBJ1-2; 10 bases are a match to TRBD1. Germline loops: CDR1 MNHNS, CDR2 SASEGT. J lost 8 bases, V lost 3 bases, and 9 bases had no gene match. The CDR3 contains 15 residues. CDR3 residues: CASSDPGQGFWGYTF. Written as DNA, the CDR3 is TGTGCCAGCAGTGATCCGGGACAGGGGTTTTGGGGCTACACCTTC.

The genes are TRBV7-3 and TRBJ2-1, with TRBD1 identical over 9 bases. With 5 bases clipped from V and 7 bases from J, the junction kept 12 bases outside the gene matches. CDR1 SGHTA and CDR2 FQGTGA come from the germline V gene. CDR3 length: 16 residues. The CDR3 DNA reads as TGTGCCAGCAGCCTCCCGGGACAGGGAGGAAGGAATGAGCAGTTCTTC. Residues: CASSLPGQGGRNEQFF.

The chain links TRBV29-1 to TRBJ1-3, with D tentatively TRBD1 (6 bases). V lost 0 bases to trimming and J lost 2 bases, with 14 bases between them. Germline values: CDR1 SQVTM, CDR2 ANQGSEA. The CDR3 is made up of 16 amino acids. The CDR3 sequence: CSVEDFKQGPGNTIYF. CDR3 nucleotides: TGCAGCGTTGAAGATTTTAAGCAGGGGCCTGGAAACACCATATATTTT.

The chain uses TRBV4-1 and TRBJ1-4; a possible D gene is TRBD1 (5 bases). Trimming removed 1 base from V and 14 bases from J, with 11 bases in between. The germline CDR1 and CDR2 sequences are MGHRA and YSYEKL. The CDR3 is 12 residues long. The CDR3 loop is CASSQVGTQLFF. The CDR3, as DNA: TGCGCCAGCAGCCAAGTGGGGACTCAGCTGTTTTTT.

The chain couples TRBV7-2 to TRBJ2-6; 8 bases align to TRBD1. Germline V gene sequence: CDR1 SGHTA, CDR2 FQGNSA. V dropped 3 bases and J dropped 2; count of bases not matched to a gene: 9. The CDR3 is 18 residues long. The CDR3 DNA reads as TGTGCCAGCAGCTTTGGGGGGACAGGCTTTCCTGGGGCCAACGTCCTGACTTTC. It is translated as CASSFGGTGFPGANVLTF.

The chain employs TRBV19 and TRBJ1-5; possibly TRBD1 for D (5 bases). Trimming cost V 1 base and J 6 bases, with 16 bases left between them. This CDR3 comprises 16 residues. Per the germline V gene, CDR1 is LNHDA and CDR2 is SQIVND (reference sequence). DNA of the CDR3: TGTGCCAGTAGTATAGGGGGGATAGGCGGGGGTCAGCCCCAGCATTTT. Encoded protein: CASSIGGIGGGQPQHF.